This T cell receptor beta chain emerged from a study of shared clonotypes between healthy human individuals. Points from the study as a whole: Sharing across a few donors was seen in 4.5% to 6.5% of naive CD4 clonotypes. Estimated richness was generally greater in naive than memory subsets.

This clone was seen at least ten times. Antigen: not known. Trimming took off 2 bases at V and 12 bases at J, with 20 bases between the two ends. Germline CDR1 reads GTSNPN; CDR2 reads SVGIG (reference sequence). The CDR3 contains 13 residues. A CD45RA+ naive subset and a CD45RA-negative memory subset were split from CD4+ cells. Repertoires were generated with immunoSEQ multiplex PCR, while TCRdb's copy carries only in-frame clones and drops some. Of about a million clones listed, approximately 77% were seen once; the top ten hold about 0.94%. The sequencing sample was made of memory CD4+ T cells from PBMCs. Specified subset: CD45RA-negative fraction. The rearrangement joins TRBV30 to TRBJ2-7; D remains unclear. This clonotype was sampled from a young man in good health. Some clones in this sample may be carry-over from other donors' samples. The CDR3 spells CAWSMPAEPFAYF. As DNA, the CDR3 is TGTGCCTGGAGTATGCCGGCGGAGCCGTTTGCGTACTTC.